Below, one T cell receptor (beta chain) is given with its context. Only in-frame clones appear in the TCRdb table, and some are missing; sequencing was by immunoSEQ multiplex PCR. The table shows about 59,000 clones, with over 75% occurring only once. V was trimmed by 8 bases and J by 6 bases, leaving 11 bases between them. The CDR3 contains 13 residues. Germline V gives CDR1 SGHTA, CDR2 FQGNSA. The sample belongs to a study of blood T cell repertoires in COVID-19. Study as a whole: COVID-19 samples from acute and convalescent phases originated in the United States, Italy and Spain.

This receptor was obtained from an elderly man with acute or convalescent COVID-19. This chain connects TRBV7-2 to TRBJ1-6; TRBD1 is a possible D gene (6 bases). Input material: peripheral blood. The CDR3 region is CASAGVGNSPLHF. CDR3 nucleotides: TGTGCCAGCGCAGGGGTAGGTAATTCACCCCTCCACTTT.